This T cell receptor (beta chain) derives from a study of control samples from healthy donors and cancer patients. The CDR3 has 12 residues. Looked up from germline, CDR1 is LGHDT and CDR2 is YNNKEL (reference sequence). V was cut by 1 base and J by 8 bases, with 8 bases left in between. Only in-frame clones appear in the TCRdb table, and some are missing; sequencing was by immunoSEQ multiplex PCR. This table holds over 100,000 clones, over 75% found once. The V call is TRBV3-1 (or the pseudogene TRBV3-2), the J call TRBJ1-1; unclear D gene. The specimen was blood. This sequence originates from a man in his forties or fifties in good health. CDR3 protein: CASSQGSGEAFF. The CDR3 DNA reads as TGTGCCAGCAGCCAAGGTAGCGGGGAAGCTTTCTTT.